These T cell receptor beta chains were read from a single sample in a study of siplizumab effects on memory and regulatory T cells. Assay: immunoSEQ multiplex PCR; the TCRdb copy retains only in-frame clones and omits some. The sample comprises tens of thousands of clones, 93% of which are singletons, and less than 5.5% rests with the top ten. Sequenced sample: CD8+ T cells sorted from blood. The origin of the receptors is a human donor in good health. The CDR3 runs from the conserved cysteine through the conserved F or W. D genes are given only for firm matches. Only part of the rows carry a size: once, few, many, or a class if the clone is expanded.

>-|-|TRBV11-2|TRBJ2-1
CASSLGLALYNEQFF
TGTGCCAGCAGCTTAGGGCTAGCTCTCTACAATGAGCAGTTCTTC
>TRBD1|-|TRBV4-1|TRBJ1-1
CASSLSGTGSTEAFF
TGCGCCAGCAGCCTCTCCGGGACAGGGAGCACTGAAGCTTTCTTT
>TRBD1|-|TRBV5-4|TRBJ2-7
CASSVGTAYEQYF
TGTGCCAGCAGCGTCGGGACAGCCTACGAGCAGTACTTC
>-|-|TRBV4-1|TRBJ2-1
CASSQDQEQYNEQFF
TGCGCCAGCAGCCAAGATCAAGAACAGTACAATGAGCAGTTCTTC
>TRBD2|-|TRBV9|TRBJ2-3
CASTVAGSTDTQYF
TGTGCCAGCACCGTAGCGGGGTCCACAGATACGCAGTATTTT
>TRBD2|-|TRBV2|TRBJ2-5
CASRAGLASETQYF
TGTGCCAGCAGGGCGGGACTAGCTTCGGAGACCCAGTACTTC
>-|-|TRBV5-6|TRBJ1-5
CASSLGLVQDQPQHF
TGTGCCAGCAGCTTGGGTCTGGTCCAGGATCAGCCCCAGCATTTT
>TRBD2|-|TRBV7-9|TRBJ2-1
CASSLALASGGRDEQFF
TGTGCCAGCAGCTTAGCGCTGGCTAGCGGGGGGCGTGATGAGCAGTTCTTC
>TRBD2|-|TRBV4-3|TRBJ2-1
CASSQDATGGHNEQFF
TGCGCCAGCAGCCAAGATGCGACGGGGGGGCACAATGAGCAGTTCTTC
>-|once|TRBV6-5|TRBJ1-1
CASSYSNGGEAFF
TGTGCCAGCAGTTACTCGAACGGGGGCGAAGCTTTCTTT
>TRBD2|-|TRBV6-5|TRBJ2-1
CASTNQRGGQNEQFF
TGTGCCAGCACCAATCAGCGGGGGGGTCAAAATGAGCAGTTCTTC
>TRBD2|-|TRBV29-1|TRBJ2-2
CSVQRGGGELFF
TGCAGCGTCCAGCGGGGGGGCGGGGAGCTGTTTTTT
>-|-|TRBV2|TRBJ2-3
CASSDRTVSDTQYF
TGTGCCAGCAGTGATCGGACAGTTTCAGATACGCAGTATTTT
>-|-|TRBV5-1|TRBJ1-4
CASSTGGDHEKLFF
TGCGCCAGCAGCACGGGTGGGGATCATGAAAAACTGTTTTTT
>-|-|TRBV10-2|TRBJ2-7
CASNPTGGELGSEQYF
TGCGCCAGCAATCCGACCGGTGGGGAGCTAGGTTCCGAGCAGTACTTC
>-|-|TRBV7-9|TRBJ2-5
CASSPFGGSIYF
TGTGCCAGCAGCCCGTTTGGCGGGTCCATCTACTTC
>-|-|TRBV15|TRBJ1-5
CATSSSGLLDQPQHF
TGTGCCACCAGCAGCTCGGGACTGCTAGATCAGCCCCAGCATTTT
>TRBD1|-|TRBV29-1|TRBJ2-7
CSVPGTGGQYEQYF
TGCAGCGTGCCCGGGACAGGGGGACAGTACGAGCAGTACTTC
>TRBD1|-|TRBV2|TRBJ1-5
CASSVQGFDQPQHF
TGTGCCAGCAGTGTACAGGGGTTCGACCAGCCCCAGCATTTT
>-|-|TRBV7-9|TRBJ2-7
CASRWLSSYEQYF
TGTGCCAGCAGGTGGCTCAGCTCCTACGAGCAGTACTTC
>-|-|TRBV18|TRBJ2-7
CASSPDETPTYEQYF
TGTGCCAGCTCACCAGACGAGACTCCCACCTACGAGCAGTACTTC
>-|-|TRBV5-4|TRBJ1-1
CASSWLRDHTEAFF
TGTGCCAGCAGCTGGCTGAGGGACCACACTGAAGCTTTCTTT